Sequencing of this TCR beta chain was carried out in a study of long-term antiretroviral therapy in people with HIV. On the study more broadly: Initial samples were collected about a decade before the 2015 immediate-ART recommendation.

The cryopreserved samples used held roughly 0.85-10 million PBMC prior to extraction of DNA. They ran version v3.0 of the immunoSEQ assay at survey level. The method was immunoSEQ multiplex PCR; TCRdb's version includes in-frame clones alone and lacks a portion of them. The sample lists 30,000 to 40,000 clones; 83% were seen once. There are 14 residues in the CDR3. In germline, CDR1 is LGHNA, CDR2 YNFKEQ. V shed 0 bases, J shed 11 bases, and the junction held 3 bases outside the gene matches. This chain links TRBV4-2 with TRBJ1-6; 8 bases are a match to TRBD1. Here the sequenced sample was unsorted PBMCs, taken 0.4 years before starting antiretroviral therapy. This receptor was obtained from a man aged 18 to 30 with HIV. The chain's CDR3 is CASSQDRGPTPLHF. DNA of the CDR3: TGTGCCAGCAGCCAAGACAGGGGGCCCACACCCCTCCACTTT.